This entry concerns a single TCR beta chain. The CDR3 runs 15 residues. Deletions cut 5 bases from V and 1 base from J, with 13 bases between. CDR1 is LGHNA and CDR2 is YNFKEQ in the germline V gene. This record belongs to a study of blood T cells in healthy people across ages. Primed by a sample-barcoded 5' primer and a J-beta primer mix, a second PCR proceeded for 7 to 11 cycles. A single record per CDR3 protein comes from TCRdb applying MiXCR to the 5' RACE reads. The data contain roughly 1.9 million distinct CDR3 sequences, about 39% of them singletons. Sequences were obtained from blood. This TCR came from a human donor in good health. This chain uses TRBV4-2 with TRBJ2-3; D not resolved. In DNA, the CDR3 is TGTGCCAGCAGCTTACATCCTACCGGCACAGATACGCAGTATTTT. Translated: CASSLHPTGTDTQYF.